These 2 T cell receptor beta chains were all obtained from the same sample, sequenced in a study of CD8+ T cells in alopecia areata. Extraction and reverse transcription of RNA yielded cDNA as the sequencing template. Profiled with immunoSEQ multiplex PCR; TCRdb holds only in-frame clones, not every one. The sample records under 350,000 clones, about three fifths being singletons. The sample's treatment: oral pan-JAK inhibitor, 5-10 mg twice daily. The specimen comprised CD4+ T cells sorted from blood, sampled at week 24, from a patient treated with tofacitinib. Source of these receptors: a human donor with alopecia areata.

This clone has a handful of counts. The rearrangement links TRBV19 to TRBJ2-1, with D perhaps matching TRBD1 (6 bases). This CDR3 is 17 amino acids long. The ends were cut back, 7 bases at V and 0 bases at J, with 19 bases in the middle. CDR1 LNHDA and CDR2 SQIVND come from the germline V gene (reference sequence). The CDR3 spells CASINRDSGGSYNEQFF. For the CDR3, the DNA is TGTGCCAGTATTAACAGGGATAGTGGCGGCTCCTACAATGAGCAGTTCTTC.

The CDR3 nucleotides read TGTGCCAGCAGCCCAGGGCGGGGGATCGACCAAATACAAGAGACCCAGTACTTC. It codes for CASSPGRGIDQIQETQYF. This chain connects TRBV7-9 to TRBJ2-5; 7 nucleotides match TRBD2. The CDR3 sequence is 18 residues long. The V gene end was trimmed by 5 bases and the J gene end by 2 bases; junction bases not matched to a gene: 17. The germline V gene has CDR1 SEHNR and CDR2 FQNEAQ (reference sequence).